Following are 3 T cell receptor beta chains from one sample sequenced in a study of CDR3 diversity in severe acne. TCRdb re-analysed the PCR reads in MiXCR, keeping a single row per CDR3 protein. The data show about 85,000 distinct CDR3 sequences, about 50% seen once. Sequencing used blood. These receptors originate from a male donor in good health, serving as a control.

V and J are TRBV24-1 and TRBJ1-1, with TRBD1 as a possible D gene (5 bases). Germline V lookup: CDR1 KGHDR, CDR2 SFDVKD. The CDR3 contains 13 residues. The ends were cut back, 8 bases at V and 5 bases at J, with 14 bases in the middle. The CDR3: CATTREGGTEAFF. The CDR3 region has the DNA TGTGCCACCACCAGGGAGGGAGGGACTGAAGCTTTCTTT.

By its share, this clonotype is medium-sized (0.01 to 0.1%). This sequence joins TRBV12-3 or TRBV12-4 and TRBJ1-5; TRBD1 aligns across 9 bases. Trimming took 8 bases from V and 1 from J; bases not matched to a gene: 3. The CDR3 runs to 14 residues. Here the CDR3 reads CASGGQGSNQPQHF. For the CDR3, the DNA is TGTGCCAGCGGGGGACAGGGCAGCAATCAGCCCCAGCATTTT.

This clonotype was seen ten or more times. The chain uses TRBV30 and TRBJ1-6, with D perhaps matching TRBD1 (5 bases). The CDR3 length is 14 residues. The germline V and J ends were trimmed by 3 bases and 8 bases, with 14 bases remaining between them. Per the germline V gene, CDR1 is GTSNPN and CDR2 is SVGIG (reference sequence). The CDR3 DNA is TGTGCCTGGAGCTCCGGGACTCAGGATTCACCCCTCCACTTT. Translating it yields CAWSSGTQDSPLHF. The variable domain in full, completed from reference TRBV30 and TRBJ1-6, reads SQTIHQWPATLVQPVGSPLSLECTVEGTSNPNLYWYRQAAGRGLQLLFYSVGIGQISSEVPQNLSASRPQDRQFILSSKKLLLSDSGFYLCAWSSGTQDSPLHFGNGTRLTVT.